Following are 15 T cell receptor beta chains from one sample sequenced in a study of blood T cell repertoires in COVID-19. Assay used: immunoSEQ multiplex PCR; TCRdb lists only in-frame clones, some missing. The sample consists of almost 200,000 clones, roughly 90% of them appearing once. Material for sequencing was PBMCs or T cells enriched from blood (not recorded which). These receptors were taken from a woman aged 18-30 years who had recovered from COVID-19.

This chain uses TRBV7-9 with TRBJ2-1; D is possibly TRBD2 (7 bases). The CDR3 sequence is 16 residues long. Per germline, CDR1 SEHNR and CDR2 FQNEAQ (reference sequence). Trimming took 1 base from V and 5 from J, leaving 15 bases between them. CDR3 bases: TGTGCCAGCAGCTTAGGGCCTGGAGGGGGGGACAATGAGCAGTTCTTC. It specifies CASSLGPGGGDNEQFF.

The chain joins TRBV7-3 to TRBJ2-1, with D possibly matching TRBD2 (7 bases). Germline V gene sequence: CDR1 SGHTA, CDR2 FQGTGA. V was shortened by 5 bases and J by 10 bases, with 18 bases between the two germline ends. The CDR3 sequence is 14 residues long. DNA for the CDR3: TGTGCCAGCAGCCAATCGGGGGGCTTAGGGGAGCAGTTCTTC. Translated: CASSQSGGLGEQFF.

The J gene is TRBJ1-1, the V gene TRBV9; 9 bases line up with TRBD1. V lost 0 bases to trimming and J lost 0 bases; unmatched junction nucleotides: 6. The CDR3 extends over 17 amino acids. The V gene's germline CDR1 is SGDLS and CDR2 YYNGEE. CDR3 bases: TGTGCCAGCAGCGTAGCTGGGACAGGGATTATGAACACTGAAGCTTTCTTT. Its translation: CASSVAGTGIMNTEAFF.

This clone has a single count. The CDR3 DNA sequence: TGTGCCAGCAGCTTCGGGGGGGTCCAAGAGACCCAGTACTTC. Protein: CASSFGGVQETQYF. The J gene is TRBJ2-5, the V gene TRBV2; 8 bases agree with TRBD2. The CDR3 sequence is 14 residues long. The trim removed 6 bases at V and 1 base at J, leaving 4 bases unmatched. Germline values: CDR1 SNHLY, CDR2 FYNNEI.

This chain links TRBV5-4 with TRBJ2-1; 9 bases are shared with TRBD1. Germline loops: CDR1 SGHNT, CDR2 YYREEE (reference sequence). The CDR3 is 16 amino acids. Trimming removed 9 bases from V and 5 bases from J; junction bases left unmatched: 15. CDR3 nucleotide sequence: TGTGCCATCCCTTTAATACAGGGGGCGAGGGACAATGAGCAGTTCTTC. Protein sequence: CAIPLIQGARDNEQFF.

The chain links TRBV19 to TRBJ2-7, with D possibly matching TRBD2 (7 bases). CDR1 LNHDA and CDR2 SQIVND come from the germline V gene (reference sequence). The CDR3 sequence is 14 residues long. V lost 6 bases to trimming and J lost 4 bases, with 16 bases between them. CDR3 DNA: TGTGCCAGTAGCTCCTGGGGGGGGCCGTACGAGCAGTACTTC. Translated: CASSSWGGPYEQYF.

The rearrangement uses TRBV5-1 and TRBJ2-7; 7 bases fit TRBD1. V lost 7 bases and J lost 0; bases outside the gene matches: 7. The length of the CDR3 is 14 residues. CDR1 and CDR2 from the germline V gene are SGHRS and YFSETQ. CDR3 amino acids: CASAQWDSSYEQYF. The CDR3 DNA sequence: TGCGCCAGCGCGCAATGGGACAGCTCCTACGAGCAGTACTTC.

V is TRBV19 and J is TRBJ2-3; 11 positions agree with TRBD2. The junction had 12 bases not matched to a gene; V was cut back by 3 bases and J by 7 bases. The length of the CDR3 is 17 residues. Looked up from germline, CDR1 is LNHDA and CDR2 is SQIVND (reference sequence). CDR3 DNA: TGTGCCAGTAGTATGGTGGCTAGCGGGGGGATCAGGTATACGCAGTATTTT. It encodes CASSMVASGGIRYTQYF.

V gene TRBV19 combines with J gene TRBJ1-2; TRBD1 matches at 9 bases. The CDR3 covers 14 residues. V lost 4 bases and J lost 6; bases outside the gene matches: 6. Germline lookup yields CDR1 LNHDA and CDR2 SQIVND (reference sequence). The chain's CDR3 is CASSTHRGRDGYTF. In nucleotides, the CDR3 is TGTGCCAGTAGTACCCACAGGGGGCGGGATGGCTACACCTTC.

The chain recombines TRBV27 with TRBJ2-1; perhaps TRBD2 as D (6 bases). The CDR3 contains 14 residues. Trimming shortened V by 2 bases and J by 5 bases, and 10 bases separated the two germline ends. Germline CDR1 and CDR2: MNHEY and SMNVEV (reference sequence). The CDR3 spells CASSLIGGDNEQFF. The CDR3 nucleotides are TGTGCCAGCAGTTTAATCGGGGGAGACAATGAGCAGTTCTTC.

The J gene is TRBJ1-2, the V gene TRBV25-1; 7 bases agree with TRBD1. Germline CDR1 MGHDK, CDR2 SYGVNS. The CDR3 contains 14 residues. Trimming at V came to 6 bases and at J to 4 bases, leaving 8 bases not matched to a gene. The DNA of the CDR3 is TGTGCCAGCAGCCCCGAGGGACAGCCCTATGGCTACACCTTC. It translates to CASSPEGQPYGYTF.

DNA for the CDR3: TGCAGCGTTGATGCCACTGGACAGGGGTCCGGGGAGCTGTTTTTT. Translation gives CSVDATGQGSGELFF. The V gene is TRBV29-1, the J gene TRBJ2-2, with TRBD1 matching over 9 bases. Germline V CDR1 and CDR2: SQVTM, ANQGSEA. The CDR3 has 15 amino acids. V lost 3 bases to trimming and J lost 6 bases; unmatched junction nucleotides: 8.

The rearrangement joins TRBV30 to TRBJ2-7, with a possible D match to TRBD1 (5 bases). The CDR3 is made up of 14 amino acids. The germline V gene encodes CDR1 GTSNPN and CDR2 SVGIG (reference sequence). V gave up 2 bases and J gave up 1 base, with 12 bases separating them. CDR3 nucleotide sequence: TGTGCCTGGAGTCTGGGGCCAACATCCTACGAGCAGTACTTC. Its translation is CAWSLGPTSYEQYF.

This rearrangement joins TRBV5-6 to TRBJ1-4, with 10 positions matching TRBD1. The germline V gene has CDR1 SGHDT and CDR2 YYEEEE. V gave up 4 bases and J gave up 7 bases; unmatched junction bases: 10. The CDR3 has 16 residues. CDR3 nucleotide sequence: TGTGCCAGCAGCACGACGGGACAGGGGCCTGGTGAAAAACTGTTTTTT. It is translated as CASSTTGQGPGEKLFF.

V gene TRBV9 combines with J gene TRBJ2-3; possibly TRBD2 for D (7 bases). This CDR3 region has 16 residues. The germline V gene has CDR1 SGDLS and CDR2 YYNGEE. V was clipped by 0 bases and J by 12 bases, with 23 bases between them. The CDR3 sequence is CASSVESRGGPSNQYF. In DNA, the CDR3 is TGTGCCAGCAGCGTAGAGTCGAGGGGGGGCCCATCCAACCAGTATTTT. Supplemented by reference TRBV9 and TRBJ2-3, the full variable domain reads DSGVTQTPKHLITATGQRVTLRCSPRSGDLSVYWYQQSLDQGLQFLIQYYNGEERAKGNILERFSAQQFPDLHSELNLSSLELGDSALYFCASSVESRGGPSNQYFGPGTRLTVL.